Below, 20 T cell receptor beta chains from the same sample are listed, as sequenced in a study of cytomegalovirus exposure and HLA in healthy donors. The PCR contained 60 Vbeta and 13 Jbeta primers. TCRdb's copy holds only in-frame clones and misses some; the assay was immunoSEQ multiplex PCR. The sample records 100,000 to 120,000 clones, over 65% being singletons. Input material: PBMCs. All receptors derive from a man aged 35-49 years in good health and CMV-seropositive.

The chain employs TRBV5-4 and TRBJ1-2, with no clear D. The CDR3 runs to 14 residues. Germline CDR1 reads SGHNT; CDR2 reads YYREEE (reference sequence). Between the trimmed V and J ends, which lost 4 bases and 8 bases, there was a span of 18 bases. CDR3 sequence reads: CASSPIPGSSGYTF. CDR3 nucleotide sequence: TGTGCCAGCAGCCCCATCCCAGGCTCTTCGGGCTACACCTTC.

This CDR3 reads CASSRGLAGAHEQYF. CDR3 nucleotide sequence: TGTGCCAGCAGCCGCGGACTAGCGGGAGCCCACGAGCAGTACTTC. The chain couples TRBV4-2 to TRBJ2-7, with 13 bases fitting TRBD2. This CDR3 region has 15 residues. The germline V gene has CDR1 LGHNA and CDR2 YNFKEQ. J was trimmed by 5 bases and V by 4 bases; bases with no gene match: 5.

The V and J genes are TRBV6-7 and TRBJ2-3, with 8 nucleotides matching TRBD1. TRBV6-7 is noted as an ORF with a role that remains uncertain. The CDR3 is made up of 15 amino acids. Trimming took 8 bases from V and 3 from J; bases not matched to a gene: 10. The CDR3 nucleotides read TGTGCCAGCGCAGTTAGTACAGGGGGAACAGATACGCAGTATTTT. Translation gives CASAVSTGGTDTQYF.

The chain recombines TRBV7-9 with TRBJ1-1; D is uncertain. Germline V gene data show CDR1 as SEHNR and CDR2 as FQNEAQ (reference sequence). The CDR3 runs to 13 residues. The V and J ends lost 8 bases and 1 base respectively, with 11 bases between them. The CDR3 is CASSTAGNTEAFF. CDR3 DNA sequence: TGTGCCAGCTCAACCGCAGGGAACACTGAAGCTTTCTTT.

Concerning this clone itself: The sample has other DNA sequences that encode this CDR3 too. The V and J genes are TRBV29-1 and TRBJ2-7; 9 bases align to TRBD1. The CDR3 spans 15 residues. Looked up from germline, CDR1 is SQVTM and CDR2 is ANQGSEA. The V and J ends lost 6 bases and 2 bases, in that order; junction bases with no gene match: 11. CDR3 nucleotide sequence: TGCAGCGTGCTAAAACTACAGGGGGCAGCCTACGAGCAGTACTTC. Residues: CSVLKLQGAAYEQYF.

CDR3 in DNA: TGTGCCAGTAGTATTTTTTTGGGACAGGGGAACGAGCAGTACTTC. Its translation: CASSIFLGQGNEQYF. The V and J genes are TRBV19 and TRBJ2-7; 10 bases are a match to TRBD1. V shed 3 bases and J 5 bases; nucleotides not matched to a gene: 7. The germline V gene encodes CDR1 LNHDA and CDR2 SQIVND (reference sequence). The CDR3 runs 15 residues. The full variable domain, completed using reference TRBV19 and TRBJ2-7, is DGGITQSPKYLFRKEGQNVTLSCEQNLNHDAMYWYRQDPGQGLRLIYYSQIVNDFQKGDIAEGYSVSREKKESFPLTVTSAQKNPTAFYLCASSIFLGQGNEQYFGPGTRLTVT.

The chain employs TRBV4-2 and TRBJ1-3; no definite D call. V lost 4 bases and J lost 2, with 12 bases in between. This CDR3 has 15 amino acids. Germline CDR1 is LGHNA and CDR2 is YNFKEQ. For the CDR3, the DNA is TGTGCCAGCAGCCGGATGACTTGGGCTGGAAACACCATATATTTT. Translating it yields CASSRMTWAGNTIYF.

The CDR3 sequence: CASSQQTGDYGYTF. The CDR3 region has the DNA TGTGCCAGCAGCCAACAAACAGGGGACTATGGCTACACCTTC. The chain has TRBV7-6 and TRBJ1-2; 7 bases align to TRBD1. The CDR3 sequence is 14 residues long. The germline gives CDR1 SGHVS, CDR2 FNYEAQ. The V and J ends lost 5 bases and 3 bases, in that order; junction bases with no gene match: 6.

The V and J genes are TRBV2 and TRBJ2-7, with TRBD1 matching over 8 bases. CDR3 length: 14 amino acids. CDR1 and CDR2 (germline): SNHLY, FYNNEI. Trimming took 8 bases from V and 0 from J; bases not matched to a gene: 6. The CDR3 protein is CASGPGQASYEQYF. In nucleotides, the CDR3 is TGTGCCAGCGGACCGGGACAGGCCTCCTACGAGCAGTACTTC. Together with reference TRBV2 and TRBJ2-7, the CDR3 gives the full variable domain: EPEVTQTPSHQVTQMGQEVILRCVPISNHLYFYWYRQILGQKVEFLVSFYNNEISEKSEIFDDQFSVERPDGSNFTLKIRSTKLEDSAMYFCASGPGQASYEQYFGPGTRLTVT.

On this clone itself: Its ends do not fully match the called genes, so a read error is possible. This same CDR3 is encoded by further DNA sequences in the sample. V is TRBV18 and J is TRBJ2-6, with D perhaps matching TRBD1 (5 bases). CDR3 size: 14 residues. Looked up from germline, CDR1 is KGHSH and CDR2 is LQKENI. The CDR3 DNA reads as TGTGCCAGCTCACCACTATCTGGGGCCAACGTCCTGACCTTC. Translated: CASSPLSGANVLTF. Together with reference TRBV18 and TRBJ2-6, the CDR3 gives the full variable domain: NAGVMQNPRHLVRRRGQEARLRCSPMKGHSHVYWYRQLPEEGLKFMVYLQKENIIDESGMPKERFSAEFPKEGPSILRIQQVVRGDSAAYFCASSPLSGANVLTFGAGSRLTVL.

V is TRBV6-5 and J is TRBJ1-3; a weak D match, TRBD1 (5 bases). The CDR3 runs to 14 residues. The V end lost 8 bases, the J end lost 0 bases, and 11 bases lay between the germline ends. CDR1 is MNHEY, CDR2 SVGAGI, per germline. The CDR3 DNA follows: TGTGCCAGCGGGGGAGGGAGCTCTGGAAACACCATATATTTT. Translated: CASGGGSSGNTIYF.

There are a few counts of this clone. The rearrangement links TRBV30 to TRBJ1-2; unclear D gene. The CDR3 sequence is 14 residues long. Trimming pared 2 bases from V and 6 bases from J, leaving 16 bases between. Germline V gene data show CDR1 as GTSNPN and CDR2 as SVGIG (reference sequence). In DNA form, the CDR3 reads TGTGCCTGGAGTTTATCTCCCGGGGAGGATGGCTACACCTTC. This sequence encodes CAWSLSPGEDGYTF.

This chain connects TRBV10-1 to TRBJ2-1; D is perhaps TRBD2 (6 bases). Deletions cut 0 bases from V and 6 bases from J, with 15 bases between. Germline-derived CDR1 and CDR2 are WNHNN and SYGVQD (reference sequence). The CDR3 covers 16 residues. This CDR3 is CASSESGSGAGNEQFF. The CDR3 DNA sequence: TGCGCCAGCAGTGAGTCGGGTAGCGGAGCGGGCAATGAGCAGTTCTTC.

This rearrangement joins TRBV5-4 to TRBJ2-3; D remains ambiguous. The germline V and J ends were trimmed by 5 bases and 1 base, with 11 bases remaining between them. The CDR3 runs to 14 residues. CDR1 is SGHNT, CDR2 YYREEE, per germline (reference sequence). CDR3 sequence: CASSSDSRTDTQYF. CDR3 nucleotide sequence: TGTGCCAGCAGTTCTGACTCCCGCACAGATACGCAGTATTTT.

V gene TRBV10-3 combines with J gene TRBJ2-1; 7 nucleotides line up with TRBD2. The germline CDR1 and CDR2 sequences are ENHRY and SYGVKD. The ends lost 4 bases at V and 0 bases at J; junction bases unmatched: 15. This CDR3 comprises 19 residues. The CDR3 sequence is CAISGLLSRGESSYNEQFF. CDR3 sequence (DNA): TGTGCCATCAGTGGACTTCTCTCTCGGGGGGAGAGCTCCTACAATGAGCAGTTCTTC.

The rearrangement joins TRBV21-1 to TRBJ1-1. TRBV21-1 is assigned pseudogene status. There are 15 residues in the CDR3. The CDR3 here is CASSKVRTGRAEAFF. The CDR3 DNA reads as TGTGCCAGCAGCAAAGTGAGAACAGGGAGGGCTGAAGCTTTCTTT.

CDR3 DNA sequence: TGCGCCAGCAGCTTGGGGACAGGGGTGAATCAGCCCCAGCATTTT. Translated, it gives CASSLGTGVNQPQHF. The chain links TRBV5-1 to TRBJ1-5; 9 bases map to TRBD1. V dropped 0 bases and J dropped 4; count of bases not matched to a gene: 2. The CDR3 has 15 amino acids. CDR1 and CDR2 from the germline V gene are SGHRS and YFSETQ. The whole variable domain, filled in from reference TRBV5-1 and TRBJ1-5, reads KAGVTQTPRYLIKTRGQQVTLSCSPISGHRSVSWYQQTPGQGLQFLFEYFSETQRNKGNFPGRFSGRQFSNSRSEMNVSTLELGDSALYLCASSLGTGVNQPQHFGDGTRLSIL.

The chain has TRBV2 and TRBJ1-5; 7 bases agree with TRBD1. Unmatched junction bases numbered 2, after V lost 5 bases and J lost 1 base. Germline CDR1 is SNHLY and CDR2 is FYNNEI. CDR3 length equals 14 residues. The CDR3 protein is CASSKQGSNQPQHF. DNA of the CDR3: TGTGCCAGCAGTAAACAGGGGAGCAATCAGCCCCAGCATTTT.

This clone was counted a few times. The rearrangement joins TRBV11-2 to TRBJ2-2; weak D call: TRBD1 (6 bases). Germline V gives CDR1 SGHAT, CDR2 FQNNGV. V lost 3 bases to trimming and J lost 5 bases, with 10 bases between them. This CDR3 contains 14 residues. CDR3 sequence reads: CASSFTGLTGELFF. CDR3 in DNA: TGTGCCAGCAGCTTTACAGGGCTGACCGGGGAGCTGTTTTTT.

This clone was detected once. The chain combines TRBV6-5 with TRBJ2-1, with 7 nucleotides matching TRBD1. Germline V lookup: CDR1 MNHEY, CDR2 SVGAGI. The CDR3 covers 15 residues. After removal of 0 bases from V and 6 bases from J, the junction contained 5 bases not matched to a gene. Here the CDR3 reads CASSYSRDSRNEQFF. CDR3 nucleotide sequence: TGTGCCAGCAGTTACTCGAGGGACAGTCGCAATGAGCAGTTCTTC.